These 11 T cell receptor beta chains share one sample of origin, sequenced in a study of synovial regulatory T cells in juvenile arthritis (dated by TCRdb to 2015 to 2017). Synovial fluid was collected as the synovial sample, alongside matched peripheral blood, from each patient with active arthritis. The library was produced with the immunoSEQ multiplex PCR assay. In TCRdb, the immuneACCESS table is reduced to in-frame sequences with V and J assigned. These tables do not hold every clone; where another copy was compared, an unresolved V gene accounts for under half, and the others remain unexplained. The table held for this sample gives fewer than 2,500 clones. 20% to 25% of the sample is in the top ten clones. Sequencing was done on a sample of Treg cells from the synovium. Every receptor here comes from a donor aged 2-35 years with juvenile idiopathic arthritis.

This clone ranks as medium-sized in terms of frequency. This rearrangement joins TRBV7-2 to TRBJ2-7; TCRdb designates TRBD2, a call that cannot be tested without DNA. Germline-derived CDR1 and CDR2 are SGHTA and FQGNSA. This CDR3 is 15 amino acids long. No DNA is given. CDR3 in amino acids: CASSLALAGGLEQYF.

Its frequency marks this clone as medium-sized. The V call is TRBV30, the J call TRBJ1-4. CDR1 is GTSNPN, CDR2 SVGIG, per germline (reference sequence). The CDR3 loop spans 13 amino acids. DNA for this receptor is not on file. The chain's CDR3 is CAWSSVRGEKLFF.

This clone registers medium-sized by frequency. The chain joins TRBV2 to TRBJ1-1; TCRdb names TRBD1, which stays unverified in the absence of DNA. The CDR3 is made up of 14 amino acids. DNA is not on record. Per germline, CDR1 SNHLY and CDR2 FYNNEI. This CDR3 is CASSNLTPNTEAFF.

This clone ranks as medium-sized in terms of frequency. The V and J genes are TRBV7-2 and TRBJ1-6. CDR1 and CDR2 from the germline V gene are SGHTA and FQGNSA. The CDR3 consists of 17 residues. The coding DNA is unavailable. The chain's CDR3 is CASSLAGRAVYNSPLHF.

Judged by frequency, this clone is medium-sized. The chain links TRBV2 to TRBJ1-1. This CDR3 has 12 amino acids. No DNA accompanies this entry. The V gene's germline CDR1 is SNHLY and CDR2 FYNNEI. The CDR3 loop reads CASGVVRTEAFF.

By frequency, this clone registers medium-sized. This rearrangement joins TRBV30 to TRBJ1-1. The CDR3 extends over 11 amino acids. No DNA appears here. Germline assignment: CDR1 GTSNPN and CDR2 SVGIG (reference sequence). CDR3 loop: CACKDSRGTFF.

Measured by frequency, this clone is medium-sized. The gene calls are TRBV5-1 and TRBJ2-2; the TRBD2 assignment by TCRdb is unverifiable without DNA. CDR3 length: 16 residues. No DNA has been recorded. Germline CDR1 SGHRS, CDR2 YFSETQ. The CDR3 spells CASSLTSGGNTGELFF.

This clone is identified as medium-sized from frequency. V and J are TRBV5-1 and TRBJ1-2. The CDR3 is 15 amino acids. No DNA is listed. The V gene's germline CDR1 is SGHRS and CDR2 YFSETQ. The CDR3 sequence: CASSPYSDGYYGYTF.

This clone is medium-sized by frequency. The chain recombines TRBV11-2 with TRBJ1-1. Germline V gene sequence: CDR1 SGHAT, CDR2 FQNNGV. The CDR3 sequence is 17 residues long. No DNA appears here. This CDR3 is CASSWRTGPGMNTEAFF.

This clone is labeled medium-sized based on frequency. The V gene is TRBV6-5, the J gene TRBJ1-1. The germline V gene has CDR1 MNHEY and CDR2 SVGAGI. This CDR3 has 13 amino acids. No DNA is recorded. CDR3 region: CASSYRVNTEAFF.

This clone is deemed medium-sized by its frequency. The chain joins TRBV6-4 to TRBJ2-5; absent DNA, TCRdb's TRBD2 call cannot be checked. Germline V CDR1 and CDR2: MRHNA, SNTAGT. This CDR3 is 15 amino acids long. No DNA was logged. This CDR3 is CASSGSGRAQETQYF.